A single sample is the source of the 17 T cell receptor beta chains below, sequenced in a study of regulatory T cells in long-lasting Graves disease. Assembly of TCR beta libraries relied on iRepertoire HTBI primers together with Arm-PCR of CDR3 regions. TCRdb reanalysed the multiplex PCR reads using MiXCR and keeps one entry per CDR3 protein. Of fewer than 650,000 distinct CDR3 sequences in the sample, roughly 15% were seen once. Time point noted: newly diagnosed GD, antithyroid drugs for less than 3 months. Isolated PBMC RNA provided the starting material for the TCR library. These data also featured in a second study, about T cells in Graves' hyperthyroidism and ophthalmopathy.

Specimen: peripheral blood mononuclear cells (PBMCs), collected at new diagnosis, from a patient treated with antithyroid drugs. All receptors derive from a woman aged 25 to 45 with Graves disease.

This clonotype was detected ten times or more. The V call is TRBV2, the J call TRBJ2-3; D remains unclear. Trimming stripped 3 bases from V and 2 bases from J, with 12 bases between. This CDR3 comprises 15 residues. Germline assignment: CDR1 SNHLY and CDR2 FYNNEI. The CDR3 bases are TGTGCCAGCAGTGAGGGTGGAAGGGACACAGATACGCAGTATTTT. Its translation: CASSEGGRDTDTQYF. Variable domain in full (rest from reference TRBV2 and TRBJ2-3): EPEVTQTPSHQVTQMGQEVILRCVPISNHLYFYWYRQILGQKVEFLVSFYNNEISEKSEIFDDQFSVERPDGSNFTLKIRSTKLEDSAMYFCASSEGGRDTDTQYFGPGTRLTVL.

As regards this clonotype: It may be a read error: a sequence one base away is much more abundant. Since no conserved phenylalanine or tryptophan closes the CDR3, a read error is the likely cause. The chain joins TRBV6-1 to TRBJ2-3; D possibly corresponds to TRBD2 (6 bases). CDR1 and CDR2 from the germline V gene are MNHNS and SASEGT. The CDR3 extends over 16 amino acids. Trimming left V 2 bases short and J 4 bases short, with 16 bases between. CDR3 in amino acids: CASSEWGDTRPDTQYL. CDR3 bases: TGTGCCAGCAGTGAATGGGGGGATACCAGGCCAGATACGCAGTATCTT.

For this clonotype: This may stem from a read error, because a much larger clone lies one nucleotide away. The rearrangement joins TRBV11-2 to TRBJ1-5, with D possibly TRBD1 on 6 matching bases. The CDR3 covers 15 residues. Trimming took off 5 bases at V and 11 bases at J, with 22 bases between the two ends. The germline CDR1 and CDR2 sequences are SGHAT and FQNNGV. In DNA form, the CDR3 reads TGTGCCAGCAGCGTATGGACAGATAGCTCGTCGTCCCAGCATTTT. This sequence encodes CASSVWTDSSSSQHF.

This clonotype came up many times. J is TRBJ2-7 and V is TRBV28; the D is unclear. CDR1 is MDHEN, CDR2 SYDVKM, per germline. CDR3 length: 14 residues. V shed 2 bases and J shed 4 bases, with 12 bases lying between them. The DNA of the CDR3 is TGTGCCAGCAGTTTACCCCGAGGAAGTTACGAGCAGTACTTC. This encodes CASSLPRGSYEQYF.

This clonotype was observed many times. This rearrangement joins TRBV24-1 to TRBJ1-1; maybe TRBD1 (5 bases). Between the trimmed V and J ends, which lost 9 bases and 0 bases, there was a span of 10 bases. The germline V gene encodes CDR1 KGHDR and CDR2 SFDVKD. This CDR3 is built from 13 residues. The CDR3 region has the DNA TGTGCCACCCAAACAGGAATGAACACTGAAGCTTTCTTT. Encoded protein: CATQTGMNTEAFF.

The gene calls are TRBV7-3 and TRBJ2-1; TRBD1 matches at 9 bases. This CDR3 region has 14 residues. Trimming took 4 bases from V and 5 from J; bases not matched to a gene: 3. Germline V gene data show CDR1 as SGHTA and CDR2 as FQGTGA. This CDR3 is CASSSGQGNNEQFF. DNA for the CDR3: TGTGCCAGCAGCTCCGGACAGGGGAACAATGAGCAGTTCTTC.

This clonotype was counted ten times or more. The chain carries TRBV3-1 and TRBJ2-1; 8 nucleotides match TRBD2. From germline, CDR1 is LGHDT and CDR2 YNNKEL (reference sequence). This CDR3 is built from 16 residues. Unmatched junction bases numbered 7, after V lost 1 base and J lost 5 bases. The CDR3 protein is CASSQARGRTNNEQFF. The CDR3, as DNA: TGTGCCAGCAGCCAAGCCCGCGGGAGGACTAACAATGAGCAGTTCTTC.

This clonotype was detected ten times or more. The V and J genes are TRBV18 and TRBJ1-4; D gene uncertain. V gave up 8 bases and J gave up 5 bases, with 12 bases separating them. This CDR3 has 13 amino acids. Germline assignment: CDR1 KGHSH and CDR2 LQKENI. CDR3 in DNA: TGTGCCAGCAGCCCGGGCCAGAATGAAAAACTGTTTTTT. It encodes CASSPGQNEKLFF.

This clonotype was recorded at least ten times. The chain links TRBV28 to TRBJ1-2; no reliable D call. Trimming took 4 bases from V and 6 from J, leaving 15 bases between them. Germline lookup yields CDR1 MDHEN and CDR2 SYDVKM. The CDR3 consists of 14 residues. CDR3 loop: CASSSMEAADGYTF. In DNA form, the CDR3 reads TGTGCCAGCAGTTCCATGGAGGCAGCCGATGGCTACACCTTC.

The sample holds a few counts of this clonotype. The chain joins TRBV7-2 to TRBJ2-2; 9 bases map to TRBD1. V shed 5 bases, J shed 4 bases, and the junction held 11 bases outside the gene matches. The CDR3 is made up of 17 amino acids. Germline V gene lookup returns CDR1 SGHTA and CDR2 FQGNSA. CDR3 nucleotide sequence: TGTGCCAGCAGCCTACGAGGGACAGGGCAGGGCACCGGGGAGCTGTTTTTT. It specifies CASSLRGTGQGTGELFF.

This clonotype was recorded at least ten times. V gene TRBV28 combines with J gene TRBJ2-7; 9 nucleotides match TRBD1. The ends lost 5 bases at V and 1 base at J; junction bases unmatched: 9. The CDR3 contains 16 residues. Germline loops: CDR1 MDHEN, CDR2 SYDVKM. CDR3 region: CASSPSAGTGSYEQYF. CDR3 bases: TGTGCCAGCAGTCCATCCGCCGGGACAGGGTCCTACGAGCAGTACTTC.

This clonotype was seen repeatedly, ten times or more. The chain links TRBV30 to TRBJ1-2; D is uncertain. This CDR3 spans 16 amino acids. The V gene's germline CDR1 is GTSNPN and CDR2 SVGIG (reference sequence). Trimming stripped 2 bases from V and 0 bases from J, with 16 bases between. CDR3 coding DNA: TGTGCCTGGAGTTTCCCCCGACATGGGGCTAACTATGGCTACACCTTC. As protein: CAWSFPRHGANYGYTF.

The V call is TRBV5-6, the J call TRBJ2-7; 10 bases are shared with TRBD1. This CDR3 is 13 amino acids long. V lost 5 bases, J lost 7 bases, and 6 bases stayed unmatched. The germline gives CDR1 SGHDT, CDR2 YYEEEE. DNA for the CDR3: TGTGCCAGCAGACAGACAGGGGGCGCTGAGCAGTACTTC. The encoded protein is CASRQTGGAEQYF.

This clonotype was seen a handful of times. A read error may explain this, as a much larger clone is one base away. V usage is TRBV7-2 and J usage is TRBJ2-5; 12 positions match TRBD2. CDR1 SGHTA and CDR2 FQGNSA come from the germline V gene. J lost 2 bases, V lost 5 bases, and 6 bases had no gene match. The CDR3 has 16 amino acids. The CDR3 loop is CASSLVGLAGQETQYF. In DNA, the CDR3 is TGTGCCAGCAGCCTCGTAGGACTAGCGGGACAAGAGACCCAGTACTTC.

In regard to this clonotype: A much bigger clone sits one base away, suggesting this may be a read error. The J gene is TRBJ1-5, the V gene TRBV19, with a weak D call TRBD1 (5 bases). The CDR3 has 13 amino acids. Germline values: CDR1 LNHDA, CDR2 SQIVND (reference sequence). The CDR3 loop reads CASNKGREQPKHF. In DNA form, the CDR3 reads TGTGCCAGTAACAAGGGGAGGGAACAGCCCAAGCATTTT.

The genes are TRBV12-3 or TRBV12-4 and TRBJ1-2, with TRBD1 matching over 8 bases. V lost 7 bases to trimming and J lost 2 bases; unmatched junction nucleotides: 9. The CDR3 runs 15 residues. This chain's CDR3 is CASKKGQARNYGYTF. CDR3 DNA sequence: TGTGCCAGCAAAAAGGGACAGGCAAGAAACTATGGCTACACCTTC.

The chain combines TRBV20-1 with TRBJ1-2; D call uncertain. The CDR3 is 13 amino acids. V was cut by 4 bases and J by 2 bases, with 11 bases left in between. Germline V gene lookup returns CDR1 DFQATT and CDR2 SNEGSKA (reference sequence). The CDR3 DNA is TGCAGTGCTACACGGGATCCCAACTATGGCTACACCTTC. This gives the protein CSATRDPNYGYTF.